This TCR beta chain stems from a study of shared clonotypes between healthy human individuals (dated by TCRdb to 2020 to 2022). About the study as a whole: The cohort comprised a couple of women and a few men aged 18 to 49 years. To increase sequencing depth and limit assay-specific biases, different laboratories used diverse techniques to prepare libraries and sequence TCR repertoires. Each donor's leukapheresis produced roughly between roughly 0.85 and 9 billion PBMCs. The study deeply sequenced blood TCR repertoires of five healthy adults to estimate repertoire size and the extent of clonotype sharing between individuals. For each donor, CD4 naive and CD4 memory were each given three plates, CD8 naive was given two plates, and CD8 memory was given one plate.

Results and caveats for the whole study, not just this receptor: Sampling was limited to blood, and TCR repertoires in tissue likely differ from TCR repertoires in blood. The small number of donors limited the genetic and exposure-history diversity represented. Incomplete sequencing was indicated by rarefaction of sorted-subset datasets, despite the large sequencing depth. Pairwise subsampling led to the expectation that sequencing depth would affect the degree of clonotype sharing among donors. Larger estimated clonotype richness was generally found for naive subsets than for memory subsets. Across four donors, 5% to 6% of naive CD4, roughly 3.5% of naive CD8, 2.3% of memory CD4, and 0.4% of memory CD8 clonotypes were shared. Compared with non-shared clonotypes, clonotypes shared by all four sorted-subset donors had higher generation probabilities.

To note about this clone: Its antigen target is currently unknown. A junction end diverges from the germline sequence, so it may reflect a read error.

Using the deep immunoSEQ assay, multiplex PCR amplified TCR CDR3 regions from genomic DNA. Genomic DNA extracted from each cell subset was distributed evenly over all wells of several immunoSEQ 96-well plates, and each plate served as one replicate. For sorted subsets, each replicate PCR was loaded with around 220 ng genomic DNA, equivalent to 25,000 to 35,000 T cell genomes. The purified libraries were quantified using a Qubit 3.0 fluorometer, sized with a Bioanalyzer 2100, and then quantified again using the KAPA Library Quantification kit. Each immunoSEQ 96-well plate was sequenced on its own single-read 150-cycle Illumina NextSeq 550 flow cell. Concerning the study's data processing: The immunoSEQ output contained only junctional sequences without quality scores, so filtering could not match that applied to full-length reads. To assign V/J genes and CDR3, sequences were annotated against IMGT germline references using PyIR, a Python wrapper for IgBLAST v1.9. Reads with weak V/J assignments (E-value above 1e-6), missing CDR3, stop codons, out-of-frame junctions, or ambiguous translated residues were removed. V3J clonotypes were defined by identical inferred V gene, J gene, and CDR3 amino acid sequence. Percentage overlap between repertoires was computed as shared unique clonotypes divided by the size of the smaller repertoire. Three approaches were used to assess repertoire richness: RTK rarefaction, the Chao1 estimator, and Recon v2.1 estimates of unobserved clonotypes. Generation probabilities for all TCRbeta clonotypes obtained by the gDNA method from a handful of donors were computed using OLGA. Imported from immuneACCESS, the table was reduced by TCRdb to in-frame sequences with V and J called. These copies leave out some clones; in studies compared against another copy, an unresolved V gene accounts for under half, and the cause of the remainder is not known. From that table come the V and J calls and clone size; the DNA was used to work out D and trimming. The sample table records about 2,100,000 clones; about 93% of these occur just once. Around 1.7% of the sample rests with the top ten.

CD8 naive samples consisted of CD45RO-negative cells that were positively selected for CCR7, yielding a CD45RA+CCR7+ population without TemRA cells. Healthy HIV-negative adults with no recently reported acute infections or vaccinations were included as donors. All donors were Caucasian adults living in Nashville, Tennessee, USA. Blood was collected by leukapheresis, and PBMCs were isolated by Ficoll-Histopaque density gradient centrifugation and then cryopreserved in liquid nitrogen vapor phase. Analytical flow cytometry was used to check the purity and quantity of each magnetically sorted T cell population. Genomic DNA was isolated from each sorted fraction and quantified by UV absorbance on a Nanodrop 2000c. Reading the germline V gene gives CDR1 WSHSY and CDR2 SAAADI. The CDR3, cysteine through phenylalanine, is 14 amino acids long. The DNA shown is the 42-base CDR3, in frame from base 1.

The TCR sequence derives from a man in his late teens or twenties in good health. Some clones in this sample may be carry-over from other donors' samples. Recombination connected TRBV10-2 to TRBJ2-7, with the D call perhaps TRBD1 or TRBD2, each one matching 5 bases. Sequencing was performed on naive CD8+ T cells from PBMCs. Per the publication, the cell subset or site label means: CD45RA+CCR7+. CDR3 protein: CASSESNRVTAVGF. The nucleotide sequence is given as TGCGCCAGCAGTGAGTCGAATCGGGTGACAGCGGTGGGTTTC.